A selection of T cell receptor beta chains follows, all from one sample in a study of beta chain features in type 1 diabetes. This table comes from immunoSEQ multiplex PCR, and its TCRdb copy is limited to in-frame clones, with some not included. The sample lists about 230,000 clones, roughly 9.6% occurring once. The sample consisted of naive CD4+ T cells from blood. The source of these receptors is a woman between 18 and 29 years old in good health. The conserved cysteine and the conserved F or W are not part of the CDR3 here. Each record gives: V gene, J gene, CDR3 protein.

V gene: TRBV5-4; J gene: TRBJ2-7; CDR3 protein: ASSPDRVPYYEQY
V gene: TRBV9; J gene: TRBJ1-2; CDR3 protein: ASSVRGQGSGYT
V gene: TRBV30; J gene: TRBJ1-2; CDR3 protein: AWSATGGRGYT
V gene: TRBV6-5; J gene: TRBJ1-3; CDR3 protein: ASSAVSVGNTIY
V gene: TRBV7-8; J gene: TRBJ1-5; CDR3 protein: ASSLDRVTQPQH
V gene: TRBV6-5; J gene: TRBJ2-5; CDR3 protein: ASSYYGLSAQETQY
V gene: TRBV19; J gene: TRBJ2-1; CDR3 protein: ASSSRRENRF
V gene: TRBV5-1; J gene: TRBJ2-3; CDR3 protein: ASRVTGGTDTQY
V gene: TRBV5-6; J gene: TRBJ2-3; CDR3 protein: ASTKAYQGAGDTQY
V gene: TRBV2; J gene: TRBJ2-1; CDR3 protein: ASSETPRVGQF
V gene: TRBV30; J gene: TRBJ1-6; CDR3 protein: AWSAGLGSPLH
V gene: TRBV19; J gene: TRBJ1-4; CDR3 protein: ASRLYRGSNEKLF
V gene: TRBV5-1; J gene: TRBJ2-7; CDR3 protein: ASSSLAGTDEQY
V gene: TRBV7-2; J gene: TRBJ2-3; CDR3 protein: ASSSRPTGPLGDTQY
V gene: TRBV10-2; J gene: TRBJ2-7; CDR3 protein: ASSEVFPEQY
V gene: TRBV30; J gene: TRBJ1-5; CDR3 protein: AWSGASGQPQH
V gene: TRBV27; J gene: TRBJ2-1; CDR3 protein: ASSLLRQGANEQF
V gene: TRBV5-4; J gene: TRBJ2-2; CDR3 protein: ASSLDGGLTGELF
V gene: TRBV5-1; J gene: TRBJ2-7; CDR3 protein: ASSLSRDRYEQY
V gene: TRBV6-6; J gene: TRBJ1-1; CDR3 protein: ASSPSGAEAF
V gene: TRBV27; J gene: TRBJ1-2; CDR3 protein: ASSVAGRGYT
V gene: TRBV4-2; J gene: TRBJ1-2; CDR3 protein: ASSQGRAGLYGYT
V gene: TRBV10-2; J gene: TRBJ2-1; CDR3 protein: ASKTGGAYNEQF
V gene: TRBV30; J gene: TRBJ2-3; CDR3 protein: AWSVASGNTDTQY
V gene: TRBV7-3; J gene: TRBJ2-2; CDR3 protein: ASSLLPGQGTAPGELF
V gene: TRBV18; J gene: TRBJ2-1; CDR3 protein: ASSPNRQGASDEQF
V gene: TRBV30; J gene: TRBJ1-1; CDR3 protein: AWSVAARGTEAF
V gene: TRBV5-1; J gene: TRBJ2-3; CDR3 protein: ASKGQGTDTQY
V gene: TRBV29-1; J gene: TRBJ2-1; CDR3 protein: SGRTSGYNEQF
V gene: TRBV19; J gene: TRBJ2-3; CDR3 protein: ASSPYSGDRTDTQY
V gene: TRBV19; J gene: TRBJ2-5; CDR3 protein: ATGRRGGLETQY
V gene: TRBV9; J gene: TRBJ2-1; CDR3 protein: ASSPSYEQF
V gene: TRBV19; J gene: TRBJ1-1; CDR3 protein: ASSLTGGKTEAF
V gene: TRBV5-5; J gene: TRBJ1-5; CDR3 protein: ASSLQASNQPQH
V gene: TRBV2; J gene: TRBJ2-1; CDR3 protein: ASSAGSGRDNEQF
V gene: TRBV2; J gene: TRBJ1-2; CDR3 protein: ASRTDNYGYT
V gene: TRBV29-1; J gene: TRBJ2-7; CDR3 protein: STATGPYEQY
V gene: TRBV5-1; J gene: TRBJ2-1; CDR3 protein: ASSLGSGGAHNEQF
V gene: TRBV5-1; J gene: TRBJ2-1; CDR3 protein: ASSEGTSGGNEQF
V gene: TRBV28; J gene: TRBJ1-1; CDR3 protein: ASSPRTGINTEAF
V gene: TRBV5-1; J gene: TRBJ2-6; CDR3 protein: ASSFRVSGANVLT
V gene: TRBV27; J gene: TRBJ2-1; CDR3 protein: ASSQDRGEGNEQF
V gene: TRBV5-6; J gene: TRBJ2-5; CDR3 protein: ASSWPRDRIQETQY
V gene: TRBV30; J gene: TRBJ2-3; CDR3 protein: AWTRDRTGDTQY
V gene: TRBV29-1; J gene: TRBJ2-2; CDR3 protein: SGGVAGHTGELF